The 6 T cell receptor beta chains listed next were all sequenced from one sample in a study of blood T cells in healthy people across ages. Using a J-beta primer mix together with a sample-barcoded 5' primer, a second PCR was run for 7 to 11 cycles. One entry per CDR3 protein, called by TCRdb with MiXCR from the 5' RACE reads. The data show more than 1,400,000 distinct CDR3 sequences, roughly 45% seen once. Sequencing was performed on blood. The source is a woman aged 18 to 35 in good health.

This clonotype was detected only a few times. The chain combines TRBV28 with TRBJ2-7, with a possible D match to TRBD1 (6 bases). Looked up from germline, CDR1 is MDHEN and CDR2 is SYDVKM. This CDR3 is 15 amino acids long. Trimming stripped 4 bases from V and 5 bases from J, with 18 bases between. The CDR3 is CASSSTGYWGDEQYF. In DNA form, the CDR3 reads TGTGCCAGCAGTTCAACAGGGTATTGGGGAGACGAGCAGTACTTC.

This chain's CDR3 is CASSLEGSQNPGYF. The DNA of the CDR3 is TGTGCCAGCAGTTTAGAAGGCAGCCAGAATCCGGGGTATTTT. V and J are TRBV12-3 or TRBV12-4 and TRBJ2-3; D ambiguous. The length of the CDR3 is 14 residues. With 1 base removed from V and 14 bases from J, the gap between germline ends came to 19 bases.

As concerns this clonotype: It is likely a read error, because the conserved phenylalanine at the end of the CDR3 is missing. The V gene is TRBV5-1, the J gene TRBJ2-1, with 8 bases aligning to TRBD2. The V gene's germline CDR1 is SGHRS and CDR2 YFSETQ. The CDR3 consists of 15 residues. With 4 bases clipped from V and 7 bases from J, the junction kept 10 bases outside the gene matches. The CDR3 DNA reads TGCGCCAGCAGCCAAGGACTAGCAGGGACTAATGAGCAGTTCTTA. Amino acid sequence: CASSQGLAGTNEQFL.

This rearrangement joins TRBV11-2 to TRBJ2-5; D is perhaps TRBD1 (5 bases). The CDR3 is 14 residues long. Per the germline V gene, CDR1 is SGHAT and CDR2 is FQNNGV. Trimming left V 5 bases short and J 11 bases short, with 21 bases between. CDR3 in DNA: TGTGCCAGCAGCCAAAGTGGGGCATACAATGAGCAGTACTTC. Translation: CASSQSGAYNEQYF.

This clonotype was detected only a few times. The chain couples TRBV20-1 to TRBJ2-3; possibly TRBD1 for D (5 bases). This CDR3 comprises 15 residues. Germline-derived CDR1 and CDR2 are DFQATT and SNEGSKA (reference sequence). Trimming took off 6 bases at V and 0 bases at J, with 16 bases between the two ends. CDR3 sequence reads: CSALDTNVSTDTQYF. CDR3 bases: TGCAGTGCCTTGGACACAAACGTTAGCACAGATACGCAGTATTTT.

The chain joins TRBV11-3 to TRBJ1-1; 7 nucleotides line up with TRBD1. V lost 3 bases and J lost 1; bases outside the gene matches: 8. Per germline, CDR1 SGHNT and CDR2 YENEEA. The CDR3 runs 16 residues. The CDR3 DNA is TGTGCCAGCAGCTTCACCCGGACAGGAGGGAACACTGAAGCTTTCTTT. Its translation: CASSFTRTGGNTEAFF.